The sequence of this TCR beta chain was determined in a study of graft-versus-host responses after intestinal transplantation. At the level of the study: Recipients had transplants, and these were multivisceral, liver-intestinal, or isolated intestinal. Study-level findings and limits: Early post-transplant HvG declines were associated with peak circulating GvH clone levels. The study found high graft-versus-host to host-versus-graft clonal ratios in allografts of patients with graft-donor T cell macrochimerism.

The assay was immunoSEQ multiplex PCR, and TCRdb's table has in-frame clones only and misses some. The data contain about 110,000 clones, approximately 92% of them singletons. In the case of this clone: Its specificity is unknown.

The CDR3 covers 15 residues. Trimming took 5 bases from V and 5 from J; bases not matched to a gene: 5. Germline loops: CDR1 LNHDA, CDR2 SQIVND (reference sequence). The specimen comprised unstimulated CD4+ T cells sorted from spleen or lymph node cells, sampled before transplant. This sequence was found in a human donor who was the organ donor for an intestinal transplant. The chain uses TRBV19 and TRBJ2-2; 10 nucleotides line up with TRBD1. CDR3 sequence (DNA): TGTGCCAGTAGTCAGGACAGGGGGACTACCGGGGAGCTGTTTTTT. Its protein is CASSQDRGTTGELFF.